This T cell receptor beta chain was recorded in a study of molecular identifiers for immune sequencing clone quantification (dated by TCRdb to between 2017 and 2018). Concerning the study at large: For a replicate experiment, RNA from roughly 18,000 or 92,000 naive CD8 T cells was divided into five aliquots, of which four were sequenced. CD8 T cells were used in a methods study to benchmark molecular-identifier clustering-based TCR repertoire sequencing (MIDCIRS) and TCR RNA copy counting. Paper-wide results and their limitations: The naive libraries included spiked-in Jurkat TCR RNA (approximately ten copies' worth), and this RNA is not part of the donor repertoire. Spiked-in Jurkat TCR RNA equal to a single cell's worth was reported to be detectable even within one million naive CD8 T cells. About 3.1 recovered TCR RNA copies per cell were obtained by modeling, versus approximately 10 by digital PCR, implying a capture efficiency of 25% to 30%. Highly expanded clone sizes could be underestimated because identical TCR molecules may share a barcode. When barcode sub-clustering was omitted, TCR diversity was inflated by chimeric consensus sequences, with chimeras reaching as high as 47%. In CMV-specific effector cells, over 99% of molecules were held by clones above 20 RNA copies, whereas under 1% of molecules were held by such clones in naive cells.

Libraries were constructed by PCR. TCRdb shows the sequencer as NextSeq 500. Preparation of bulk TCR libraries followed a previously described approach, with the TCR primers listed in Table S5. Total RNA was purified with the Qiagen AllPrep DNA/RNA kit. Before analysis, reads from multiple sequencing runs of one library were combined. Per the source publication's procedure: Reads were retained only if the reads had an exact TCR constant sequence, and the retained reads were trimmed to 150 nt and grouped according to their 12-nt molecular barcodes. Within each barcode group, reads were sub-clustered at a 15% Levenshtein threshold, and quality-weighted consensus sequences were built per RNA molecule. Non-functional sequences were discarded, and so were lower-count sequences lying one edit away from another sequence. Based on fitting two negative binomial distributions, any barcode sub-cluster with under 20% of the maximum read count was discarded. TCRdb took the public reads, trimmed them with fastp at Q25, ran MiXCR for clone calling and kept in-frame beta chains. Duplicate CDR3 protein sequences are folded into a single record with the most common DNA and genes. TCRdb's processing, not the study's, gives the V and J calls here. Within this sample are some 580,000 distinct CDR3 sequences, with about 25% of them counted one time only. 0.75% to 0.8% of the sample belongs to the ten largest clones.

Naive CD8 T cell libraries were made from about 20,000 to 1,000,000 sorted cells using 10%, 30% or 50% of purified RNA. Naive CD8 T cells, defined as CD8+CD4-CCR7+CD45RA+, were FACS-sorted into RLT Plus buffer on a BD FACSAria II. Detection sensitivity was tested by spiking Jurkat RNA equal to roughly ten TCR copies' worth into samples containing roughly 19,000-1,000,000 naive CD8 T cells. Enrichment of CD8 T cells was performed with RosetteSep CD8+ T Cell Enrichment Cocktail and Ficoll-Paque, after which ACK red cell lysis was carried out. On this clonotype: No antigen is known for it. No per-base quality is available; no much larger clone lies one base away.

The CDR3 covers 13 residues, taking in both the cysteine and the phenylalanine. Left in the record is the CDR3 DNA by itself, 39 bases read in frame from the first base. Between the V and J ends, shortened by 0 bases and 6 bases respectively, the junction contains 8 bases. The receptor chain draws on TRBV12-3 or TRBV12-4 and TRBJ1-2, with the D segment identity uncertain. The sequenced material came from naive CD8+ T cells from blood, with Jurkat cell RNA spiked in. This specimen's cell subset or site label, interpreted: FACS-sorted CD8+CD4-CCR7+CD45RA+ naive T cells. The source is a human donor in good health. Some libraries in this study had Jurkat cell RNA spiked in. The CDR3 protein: CASSLARLNGYTF. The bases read TGTGCCAGCAGTTTAGCCAGACTGAATGGCTACACCTTC.